The source of this T cell receptor beta chain is a study of cytomegalovirus exposure and HLA in healthy donors. Though nominally healthy at sampling, donors likely had unrecorded immune exposures. Points on this clone: Its antigen is still unknown.

Use of 60 Vbeta and 13 Jbeta primers characterized the PCR. Some clones are missing from TCRdb's copy, which holds only in-frame ones; the method was immunoSEQ multiplex PCR. Altogether more than 45,000 clones are present, about 77% being singletons, with the ten largest covering 2.5% to 3%. The CDR3 has 16 amino acids. Germline V gene lookup returns CDR1 SGHTS and CDR2 YDEGEE. V lost 4 bases to trimming and J lost 0 bases; unmatched junction nucleotides: 3. Study-wide results and limits: TRBV6-2, TRBV6-3 and other indistinguishable V segments were excluded. Whilst most TCR sequences proved rare, a subset of public TCRs occurred across many donors. Information on immune exposure was restricted to one variable (CMV serostatus).

Sequencing was carried out using PBMCs. The source is a woman aged 40 to 55 in good health and CMV-seropositive. The gene calls are TRBV5-8 and TRBJ1-4; 10 nucleotides align to TRBD1. The CDR3 sequence: CASSVGQGATNEKLFF. The CDR3 DNA reads TGTGCCAGCAGCGTTGGACAGGGGGCAACTAATGAAAAACTGTTTTTT.